This passage covers 28 T cell receptor beta chains from one sample sequenced in a study of naive and memory T cell subsets. The beta constant-region primer was an equimolar mix of two oligonucleotides covering TRBC1 and TRBC2. The ligated cDNA underwent four PCR rounds using SP2 and nested alpha and beta constant-region primers. Via MiXCR, TCRdb re-called the UMI-ligation and nested PCR reads, giving one row per CDR3 protein. The table includes around 130,000 distinct CDR3 sequences, about 36% detected once. The sequenced sample consisted of central memory CD4+ T cells from blood. These receptors came from a human donor in good health.

The V and J genes are TRBV12-3 or TRBV12-4 and TRBJ1-1; D unclear. V lost 0 bases to trimming and J lost 1 base, with 9 bases between them. This CDR3 is 15 amino acids long. For the CDR3, the DNA is TGTGCCAGCAGTTTAGCCGGGCGGCGGAACACTGAAGCTTTCTTT. This encodes CASSLAGRRNTEAFF.

This clonotype has a handful of counts. This chain links TRBV20-1 with TRBJ2-3; possible D gene TRBD2, 6 bases. The CDR3 is 14 amino acids. CDR1 and CDR2 from the germline V gene are DFQATT and SNEGSKA (reference sequence). V dropped 3 bases and J dropped 5 bases, with 15 bases sitting between them. The CDR3 sequence: CSASAGRREDTQYF. The CDR3 nucleotides read TGCAGTGCTAGTGCGGGAAGAAGGGAAGATACGCAGTATTTT.

This clonotype was detected only a few times. This sequence joins TRBV28 and TRBJ2-3, with D maybe TRBD1 (6 bases). CDR1 is MDHEN and CDR2 is SYDVKM in the germline V gene. The V end was cut by 8 bases, the J end by 4 bases, with 16 bases between. The length of the CDR3 is 14 residues. The CDR3 sequence: CASHPPNRADTQYF. The DNA of the CDR3 is TGTGCCAGCCACCCGCCTAACAGGGCAGATACGCAGTATTTT.

In its sample, this clonotype was seen once. A read error may account for a junction end that differs from germline. V gene TRBV7-7 combines with J gene TRBJ2-1; 12 bases map to TRBD1. The length of the CDR3 is 15 residues. Germline CDR1 reads SSHAT; CDR2 reads FNYEAQ (reference sequence). CDR3 in amino acids: CASSLSGTGGDEQFF. The CDR3 nucleotides are TGTGCTAGCAGCTTGTCCGGGACAGGGGGCGACGAGCAGTTCTTC.

This clonotype was observed many times. The V and J genes are TRBV3-1 and TRBJ2-3; D not certain. Between the trimmed V and J ends, which lost 2 bases and 0 bases, there was a span of 0 bases. Per germline, CDR1 LGHDT and CDR2 YNNKEL (reference sequence). The CDR3 sequence is 12 residues long. CDR3 bases: TGTGCCAGCAGCCAAAGCACAGATACGCAGTATTTT. It yields the protein CASSQSTDTQYF.

This clonotype was detected only a few times. This chain connects TRBV18 to TRBJ2-5; TRBD1 agrees at 7 bases. The germline CDR1 and CDR2 sequences are KGHSH and LQKENI. This CDR3 is built from 16 residues. J was trimmed by 0 bases and V by 0 bases; bases with no gene match: 4. The CDR3 bases are TGTGCCAGCTCACCACCGACAGGGAAGTACCAAGAGACCCAGTACTTC. Translation gives CASSPPTGKYQETQYF.

This chain joins TRBV20-1 and TRBJ2-1; 7 bases match TRBD2. CDR1 DFQATT and CDR2 SNEGSKA come from the germline V gene (reference sequence). With 3 bases clipped from V and 8 bases from J, the junction kept 7 bases outside the gene matches. CDR3 length: 13 amino acids. The CDR3 loop reads CSASLGGSDEQFF. In nucleotides, the CDR3 is TGCAGTGCTAGCTTGGGAGGGAGCGATGAGCAGTTCTTC.

The chain couples TRBV4-2 to TRBJ2-7; possible D gene TRBD1, 5 bases. The V gene's germline CDR1 is LGHNA and CDR2 YNFKEQ. Between the trimmed V and J ends, which lost 2 bases and 7 bases, there was a span of 12 bases. The CDR3 covers 13 residues. DNA of the CDR3: TGTGCCAGCAGCCAACAGGGTTTGTCTGAGCAGTACTTC. Its translation: CASSQQGLSEQYF.

The rearrangement joins TRBV30 to TRBJ2-7; D gene uncertain. Germline assignment: CDR1 GTSNPN and CDR2 SVGIG (reference sequence). This CDR3 contains 13 residues. Trimming stripped 3 bases from V and 7 bases from J, with 16 bases between. The CDR3 DNA follows: TGTGCCTGGAGGCAGGTTCCTTTGAGTGAGCAGTACTTC. Residues: CAWRQVPLSEQYF. The complete variable domain, with remaining parts taken from reference TRBV30 and TRBJ2-7, reads SQTIHQWPATLVQPVGSPLSLECTVEGTSNPNLYWYRQAAGRGLQLLFYSVGIGQISSEVPQNLSASRPQDRQFILSSKKLLLSDSGFYLCAWRQVPLSEQYFGPGTRLTVT.

This clonotype turned up a few times. The rearrangement uses TRBV29-1 and TRBJ2-5, with TRBD1 matching 8 bases. The ends lost 6 bases at V and 4 bases at J; junction bases unmatched: 10. In germline, CDR1 is SQVTM, CDR2 ANQGSEA. The CDR3 extends over 14 amino acids. For the CDR3, the DNA is TGCAGCGTCCGCGATGGACAGGGCGGAGAGACCCAGTACTTC. Translation gives CSVRDGQGGETQYF.

This clonotype was detected many times. This sequence joins TRBV29-1 and TRBJ2-2; no reliable D call. V lost 3 bases and J lost 8, with 7 bases in between. The CDR3 covers 11 residues. CDR1 and CDR2 (germline): SQVTM, ANQGSEA. The CDR3 DNA is TGCAGCGTTGACCGTCTAGGGGAGCTGTTTTTT. Translated: CSVDRLGELFF.

The chain links TRBV19 to TRBJ2-7; D unclear. V shed 8 bases and J shed 2 bases, with 16 bases lying between them. CDR3 size: 14 residues. Germline V gene data show CDR1 as LNHDA and CDR2 as SQIVND (reference sequence). The CDR3 DNA follows: TGTGCCAGTTCCCCTGGTCAGGTTGCCTACGAGCAGTACTTC. Its protein is CASSPGQVAYEQYF.

A few counts support this clonotype. The gene calls are TRBV20-1 and TRBJ2-1; the D gene is possibly TRBD2 (7 bases). The CDR3 runs to 16 residues. Between the trimmed V and J ends, which lost 4 bases and 6 bases, there was a span of 22 bases. CDR1 and CDR2 (germline): DFQATT, SNEGSKA (reference sequence). CDR3 region: CSAISGGGLAGNEQFF. The CDR3, as DNA: TGCAGTGCTATCTCAGGAGGGGGTTTAGCGGGCAATGAGCAGTTCTTC.

The count of this clonotype is one. The rearrangement uses TRBV6-8 and TRBJ2-5; TRBD2 matches 9 bases. CDR1 is MNHGY, CDR2 SAAAGT, per germline. The CDR3 has 16 residues. The junction had 7 bases not matched to a gene; V was cut back by 0 bases and J by 5 bases. CDR3 sequence: CASSYSRTGLAETQYF. The CDR3 DNA reads as TGTGCCAGCAGTTACTCCCGTACGGGACTAGCTGAGACCCAGTACTTC.

This sequence joins TRBV29-1 and TRBJ1-2; no firm D call. V lost 7 bases, J lost 3 bases, and 12 bases lay in between. The CDR3 totals 12 residues. Germline V CDR1 and CDR2: SQVTM, ANQGSEA. CDR3 in amino acids: CSGRLSYYGYTF. Written as DNA, the CDR3 is TGCAGCGGTCGCCTATCATACTATGGCTACACCTTC.

This clonotype was seen repeatedly, ten times or more. The genes are TRBV29-1 and TRBJ1-1, with 8 positions matching TRBD1. The CDR3 totals 10 residues. The trim removed 7 bases at V and 10 bases at J, leaving 5 bases unmatched. Germline lookup yields CDR1 SQVTM and CDR2 ANQGSEA. CDR3 sequence reads: CSAATGVAFF. The CDR3, as DNA: TGCAGCGCTGCGACAGGGGTAGCTTTCTTT.

The chain employs TRBV7-2 and TRBJ1-6; D is unclear. The V and J ends lost 4 bases and 10 bases respectively, with 14 bases between them. CDR3 length: 14 amino acids. Germline CDR1 and CDR2: SGHTA and FQGNSA. Here the CDR3 reads CASSSDLRRSPLHF. DNA for the CDR3: TGTGCCAGCAGCTCCGATCTAAGGAGGTCACCCCTCCACTTT.

This clonotype was counted between two and nine times. The V gene is TRBV4-3, the J gene TRBJ2-2; 8 bases map to TRBD2. The CDR3 totals 15 residues. J lost 4 bases, V lost 2 bases, and 3 bases had no gene match. Germline V gene data show CDR1 as LGHNA and CDR2 as YSLEER. CDR3 amino acids: CASSQSLAGTGELFF. CDR3 DNA sequence: TGCGCCAGCAGCCAAAGCCTAGCGGGCACCGGGGAGCTGTTTTTT.

This clonotype was observed a handful of times. The genes are TRBV28 and TRBJ1-1; 9 bases map to TRBD1. The V gene end was trimmed by 6 bases and the J gene end by 6 bases; junction bases not matched to a gene: 11. This CDR3 contains 15 residues. Germline V gives CDR1 MDHEN, CDR2 SYDVKM. Here the CDR3 DNA reads TGTGCCAGCAGACTGCTAGGGACAGGGTCCCCTGAAGCTTTCTTT. Protein product: CASRLLGTGSPEAFF.

To note about this clonotype: It may be a read error: a sequence one base away is much more abundant. The V call is TRBV20-1, the J call TRBJ2-7; a weak D match, TRBD2 (5 bases). This CDR3 region has 16 residues. In germline, CDR1 is DFQATT, CDR2 SNEGSKA (reference sequence). V was trimmed by 1 base and J by 0 bases, leaving 16 bases between them. This chain's CDR3 is CSARAFGITDSYEQYF. Written as DNA, the CDR3 is TGCAGTGCTAGAGCATTCGGGATTACGGACTCCTACGAGCAGTACTTC.

J is TRBJ2-7 and V is TRBV18; D not certain. Trimming stripped 3 bases from V and 2 bases from J, with 8 bases between. The CDR3 extends over 13 amino acids. Germline assignment: CDR1 KGHSH and CDR2 LQKENI. Here the CDR3 DNA reads TGTGCCAGCTCACCTTGGCGGACCTACGAGCAGTACTTC. The encoded protein is CASSPWRTYEQYF.

This chain joins TRBV7-9 and TRBJ2-7, with 10 bases matching TRBD1. Germline loops: CDR1 SEHNR, CDR2 FQNEAQ (reference sequence). This CDR3 region has 15 residues. With V trimmed by 0 bases and J by 7 bases, 6 bases remained unmatched. The CDR3 DNA reads as TGTGCCAGCAGCTTAGCCGGGACAGGGGCAAGGGAGCAGTACTTC. Translation: CASSLAGTGAREQYF.

This clonotype was seen a few times. V gene TRBV20-1 combines with J gene TRBJ2-7; 7 bases are a match to TRBD1. V was pared by 0 bases and J by 4 bases, with 3 bases of the junction left unmatched. From germline, CDR1 is DFQATT and CDR2 SNEGSKA (reference sequence). The CDR3 is made up of 13 amino acids. The CDR3 is CSAREPQGYEQYF. In DNA form, the CDR3 reads TGCAGTGCTAGAGAACCACAGGGGTACGAGCAGTACTTC.

This clonotype was observed many times. The chain couples TRBV27 to TRBJ2-5; TRBD2 aligns across 9 bases. Germline-derived CDR1 and CDR2 are MNHEY and SMNVEV (reference sequence). The CDR3 loop spans 16 amino acids. Losses at the gene ends were 8 bases for V and 1 base for J; bases not matched to a gene: 11. The CDR3 DNA reads as TGTGCCAGCCACCCACATGGTAGCGGGAGCCAAGAGACCCAGTACTTC. This translates into CASHPHGSGSQETQYF.

This clonotype was recorded a few times. Here the CDR3 reads CSVNRGDYGYTF. CDR3 DNA sequence: TGCAGCGTTAACAGGGGAGACTATGGCTACACCTTC. This chain joins TRBV29-1 and TRBJ1-2; 7 positions agree with TRBD1. The CDR3 loop spans 12 amino acids. V lost 5 bases, J lost 3 bases, and 3 bases stayed unmatched. Germline assignment: CDR1 SQVTM and CDR2 ANQGSEA. The full variable domain, its missing parts supplied by reference TRBV29-1 and TRBJ1-2, is SAVISQKPSRDICQRGTSLTIQCQVDSQVTMMFWYRQQPGQSLTLIATANQGSEATYESGFVIDKFPISRPNLTFSTLTVSNMSPEDSSIYLCSVNRGDYGYTFGSGTRLTVV.

This chain links TRBV6-6 with TRBJ1-6, with unresolved D. Per the germline V gene, CDR1 is MNHNY and CDR2 is SVGAGI (reference sequence). V was trimmed by 8 bases and J by 4 bases, leaving 9 bases between them. The CDR3 loop spans 13 amino acids. The DNA for the CDR3 is TGTGCCAGCTTCACCGGTTATAATTCACCCCTCCACTTT. Translated, it gives CASFTGYNSPLHF.

This clonotype was detected only a few times. V and J are TRBV20-1 and TRBJ2-6; D unclear. Germline loops: CDR1 DFQATT, CDR2 SNEGSKA (reference sequence). The CDR3 length is 16 residues. V was shortened by 1 base and J by 0 bases, with 10 bases between the two germline ends. For the CDR3, the DNA is TGCAGTGCTAGAGTCCCAGGTCCCTCTGGGGCCAACGTCCTGACTTTC. Its protein is CSARVPGPSGANVLTF.

CDR3 sequence: CASSRHGGGARNTEAFF. CDR3 DNA sequence: TGTGCCAGCAGCCGTCACGGCGGGGGCGCGAGGAACACTGAAGCTTTCTTT. This sequence joins TRBV3-1 and TRBJ1-1; the D gene is possibly TRBD1 (6 bases). This CDR3 region has 17 residues. Per germline, CDR1 LGHDT and CDR2 YNNKEL (reference sequence). Trimming shortened V by 4 bases and J by 1 base, and 19 bases separated the two germline ends.